This T cell receptor beta chain was documented in a study of OX40 agonist ivuxolimab in advanced cancers. Trimming took off 4 bases at V and 4 bases at J, with 7 bases between the two ends. The CDR3 runs 12 residues. CDR1 is SNHLY, CDR2 FYNNEI, per germline. Patients with autoimmune history or systemic immunosuppression were excluded. Blood draws occurred at baseline, cycle 4 day 1, and cycle 7 day 1. The method was immunoSEQ multiplex PCR; TCRdb's version includes in-frame clones alone and lacks a portion of them. Among 55,000 to 75,000 clones listed, 87% were seen once. Overall study findings and caveats: Researchers report that CD8+ T cells had, on average, more expanded clones than CD4+. There were also nonresponders showing low normalized T-cell clonal expansion.

With regard to this clone: The antigen remains unidentified.

This TCR derives from an adult with an advanced solid tumor such as melanoma, head and neck, liver or kidney cancer. The input for sequencing was CD4+ or CD8+ T cells sorted from blood, taken in a trial of the OX40 agonist ivuxolimab. The chain uses TRBV2 and TRBJ2-5; possibly TRBD1 for D (5 bases). CDR3: CASSVQGETQYF. DNA of the CDR3: TGTGCCAGCAGTGTCCAGGGAGAGACCCAGTACTTC.